This T cell receptor beta chain derives from a study of cytomegalovirus exposure and HLA in healthy donors. Study-level findings and limits: The study put around 180 TCR beta chains on its list as cytomegalovirus-associated. Clusters of TCRs from the first cohort tended to co-occur in the roughly 120 validation repertoires (as a later analysis found). Accounts indicate the classifier identified cytomegalovirus status with strong specificity and sensitivity.

The donors were members of the validation cohort comprising about 120 subjects, separate from the approximately 700-subject first cohort. On this clone itself: Its target is unknown.

Germline lookup yields CDR1 ENHRY and CDR2 SYGVKD. V lost 4 bases and J 0 bases, leaving 10 bases between the germline ends. This CDR3 has 15 residues. Assay: immunoSEQ multiplex PCR; the TCRdb copy retains only in-frame clones and omits some. The data show roughly 120,000 clones, about 90% seen once. The clonotype was recovered from a woman aged 18-29 years in good health and CMV-seronegative. The sample was PBMCs. The chain uses TRBV10-3 and TRBJ2-1; D gene unclear. The CDR3 protein is CAISVGRSSYNEQFF. Here the CDR3 DNA reads TGTGCCATCAGTGTGGGTAGGAGCTCCTACAATGAGCAGTTCTTC.